The clone carrying this T cell receptor (beta chain) was counted a single time. Its antigen is unidentified. The sample belongs to a study of blood T cells in healthy people across ages. A second 7 to 11 cycle PCR used barcoded and J-beta primers. Carrying 12 random nucleotides, a template-switch adaptor labeled each individual cDNA molecule. Via MiXCR, TCRdb re-called the 5' RACE reads, giving one row per CDR3 protein. This sample has more than 550,000 distinct CDR3 sequences, with about a fifth found just once. This CDR3 spans 15 amino acids. The V end was cut by 3 bases, the J end by 13 bases, with 19 bases between. CDR1 and CDR2 from the germline V gene are MNHEY and SMNVEV (reference sequence). Every donor provided roughly 10 milliliters of peripheral blood. The authors extracted at least 6 micrograms of total RNA per sample. Study findings and constraints: Per million T cells, the diversity of TCR beta decreased roughly linearly as age advanced.

V gene TRBV27 combines with J gene TRBJ1-6; D is undetermined. Sequenced: blood. The receptor comes from a man between 65 and 80 years old in good health. CDR3 in DNA: TGTGCCAGCAGTTTCTATCTGGGTTCCATTACTCCCCTCCACTTT. This encodes CASSFYLGSITPLHF.